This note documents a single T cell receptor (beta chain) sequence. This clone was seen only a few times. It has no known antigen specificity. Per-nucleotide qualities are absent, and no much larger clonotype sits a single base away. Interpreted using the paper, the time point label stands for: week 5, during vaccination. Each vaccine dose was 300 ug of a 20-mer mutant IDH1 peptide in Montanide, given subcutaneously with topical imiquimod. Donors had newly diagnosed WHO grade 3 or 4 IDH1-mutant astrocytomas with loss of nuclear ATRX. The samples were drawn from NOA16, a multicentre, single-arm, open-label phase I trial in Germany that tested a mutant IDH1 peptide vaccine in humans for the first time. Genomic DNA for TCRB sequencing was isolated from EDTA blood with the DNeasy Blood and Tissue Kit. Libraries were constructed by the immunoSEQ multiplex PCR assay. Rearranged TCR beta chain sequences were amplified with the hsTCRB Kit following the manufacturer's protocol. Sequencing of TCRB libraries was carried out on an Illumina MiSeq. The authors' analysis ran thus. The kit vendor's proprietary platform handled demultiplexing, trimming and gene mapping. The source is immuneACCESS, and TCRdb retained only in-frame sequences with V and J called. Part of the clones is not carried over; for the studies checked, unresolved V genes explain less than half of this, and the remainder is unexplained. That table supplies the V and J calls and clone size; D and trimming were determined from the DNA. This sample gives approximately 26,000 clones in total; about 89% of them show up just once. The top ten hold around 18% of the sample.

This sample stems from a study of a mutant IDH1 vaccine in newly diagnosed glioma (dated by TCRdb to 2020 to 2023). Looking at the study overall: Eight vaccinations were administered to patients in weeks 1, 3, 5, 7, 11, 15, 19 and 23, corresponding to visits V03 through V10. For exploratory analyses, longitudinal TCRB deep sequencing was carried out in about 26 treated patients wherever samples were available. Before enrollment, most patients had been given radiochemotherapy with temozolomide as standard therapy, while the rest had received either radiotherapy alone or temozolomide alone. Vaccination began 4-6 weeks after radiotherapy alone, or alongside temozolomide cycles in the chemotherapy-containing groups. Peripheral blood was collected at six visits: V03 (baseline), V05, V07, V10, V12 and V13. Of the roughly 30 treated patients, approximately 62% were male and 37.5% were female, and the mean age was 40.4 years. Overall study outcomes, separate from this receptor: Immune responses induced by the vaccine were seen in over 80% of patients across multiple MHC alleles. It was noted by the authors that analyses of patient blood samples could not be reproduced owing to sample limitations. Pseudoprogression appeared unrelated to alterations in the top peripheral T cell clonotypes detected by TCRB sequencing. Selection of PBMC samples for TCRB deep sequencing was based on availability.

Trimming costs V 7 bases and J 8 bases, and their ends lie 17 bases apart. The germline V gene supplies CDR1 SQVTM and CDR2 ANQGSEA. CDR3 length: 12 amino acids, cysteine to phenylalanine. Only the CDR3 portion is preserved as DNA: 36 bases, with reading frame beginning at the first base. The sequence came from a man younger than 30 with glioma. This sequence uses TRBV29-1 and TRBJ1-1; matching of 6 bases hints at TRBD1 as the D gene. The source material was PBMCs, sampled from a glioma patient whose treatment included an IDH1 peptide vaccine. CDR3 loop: CSAYRAQGEAFF. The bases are TGCAGCGCCTACAGGGCTCAGGGAGAAGCTTTCTTT.